Presented here are 5 T cell receptor beta chains from one specimen sequenced in a study of T cells in localized non-small cell lung cancer. Assay used: immunoSEQ multiplex PCR; TCRdb lists only in-frame clones, some missing. The sample contains about 82,000 clones, 80% of which appear only once. This sample comprised PBMCs, obtained before any cancer treatment. These receptors were taken from a man between 40 and 70 years old with stage II squamous cell lung carcinoma.

The V call is TRBV6-6, the J call TRBJ1-1, with D unclear. The ends were cut back, 6 bases at V and 6 bases at J, with 8 bases in the middle. The CDR3 sequence is 11 residues long. Germline values: CDR1 MNHNY, CDR2 SVGAGI (reference sequence). DNA for the CDR3: TGTGCCAGCAGAGTCCTCTCTGAAGCTTTCTTT. It encodes CASRVLSEAFF.

The V gene is TRBV6-1, the J gene TRBJ1-5; 7 bases are shared with TRBD1. The J segment lost 2 bases and the V segment lost 8 bases, leaving 6 bases of the junction unmatched. The length of the CDR3 is 14 residues. Looked up from germline, CDR1 is MNHNS and CDR2 is SASEGT. DNA for the CDR3: TGTGCCAGCTTTTCCCAGGGGGGCAATCAGCCCCAGCATTTT. Amino acid sequence: CASFSQGGNQPQHF.

This rearrangement joins TRBV6-5 to TRBJ2-7; D possibly uses TRBD1 or TRBD2 (5 bases each). Trimming took 4 bases from V and 7 from J, leaving 17 bases between them. CDR3 length equals 14 residues. CDR1 and CDR2 (germline): MNHEY, SVGAGI. CDR3 protein: CASSSLGTAREQYF. The CDR3 nucleotides read TGTGCCAGCAGTTCCCTAGGGACGGCACGGGAGCAGTACTTC.

The gene calls are TRBV4-1 and TRBJ2-1, with 8 positions matching TRBD1. CDR1 and CDR2 (germline): MGHRA, YSYEKL. CDR3 length: 14 residues. V was pared by 3 bases and J by 6 bases, with 4 bases of the junction left unmatched. The CDR3 here is CASSHRGRSNEQFF. The CDR3 region has the DNA TGCGCCAGCAGCCACAGGGGGCGTTCCAATGAGCAGTTCTTC.

V usage is TRBV14 and J usage is TRBJ2-3; D perhaps matches TRBD2 (5 bases). CDR1 and CDR2 from the germline V gene are SGHDN and FVKESK. There are 13 residues in the CDR3. The V end lost 4 bases, the J end lost 4 bases, and 9 bases lay between the germline ends. CDR3: CASSPASSDTQYF. The CDR3 DNA is TGTGCCAGCAGCCCCGCTAGCTCAGATACGCAGTATTTT.